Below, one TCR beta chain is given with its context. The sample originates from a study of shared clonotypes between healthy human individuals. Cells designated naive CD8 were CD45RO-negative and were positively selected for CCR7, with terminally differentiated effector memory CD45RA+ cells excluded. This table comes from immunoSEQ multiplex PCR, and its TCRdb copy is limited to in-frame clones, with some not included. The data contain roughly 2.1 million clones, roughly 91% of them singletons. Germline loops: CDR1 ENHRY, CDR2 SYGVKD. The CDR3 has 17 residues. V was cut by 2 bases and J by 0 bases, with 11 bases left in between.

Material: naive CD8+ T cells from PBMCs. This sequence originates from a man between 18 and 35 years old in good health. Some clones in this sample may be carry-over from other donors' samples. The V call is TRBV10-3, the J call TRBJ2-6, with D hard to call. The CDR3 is CAISESRSISGANVLTF. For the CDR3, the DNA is TGTGCCATCAGTGAGAGTCGTTCGATCTCTGGGGCCAACGTCCTGACTTTC.